The sequence of this TCR beta chain was determined in a study of PD-1 blockade in classical Hodgkin lymphoma. A note on this clone: Its matching antigen is unknown.

Following autologous stem cell transplantation, relapse occurred in every patient, and exposure to brentuximab vedotin varied. TCRdb keeps only in-frame clones here, not all; method: immunoSEQ multiplex PCR. The sample holds roughly 140,000 clones, about 81% seen once. Study outcomes and limitations: At baseline, newly diagnosed patients reportedly showed less TCR diversity than healthy donors. The study found that TCR diversity rose significantly by C4D1 in CD4+ but not CD8+ cells. The study found complete responders had baseline diversity similar to newly diagnosed patients.

CDR1 is SGHRS and CDR2 is YFSETQ in the germline V gene. Trimming removed 0 bases at V and 4 bases at J, with 16 bases between. CDR3 size: 16 residues. The chain links TRBV5-1 to TRBJ2-5, with a weak D call TRBD1 (7 bases). The sequencing used peripheral blood mononuclear cells (PBMCs), collected before the second cycle of nivolumab. The origin of this receptor is a human donor with classical Hodgkin lymphoma. CDR3 sequence: CASSLEGGQGGETQYF. The CDR3 nucleotides are TGCGCCAGCAGCTTGGAAGGCGGGCAGGGGGGAGAGACCCAGTACTTC.